The present TCR beta chain was sequenced within a study of cytomegalovirus exposure and HLA in healthy donors. Overall study findings and caveats: Being productive about 87% or about 30% of the time was typical of most TCR beta V segments in an earlier analysis.

With 5 bases removed from V and 2 bases from J, the gap between germline ends came to 22 bases. This CDR3 is 17 amino acids long. Looked up from germline, CDR1 is LGHNT and CDR2 is FRNRAP. On this clone itself: Its antigen is as yet unknown.

With 60 Vbeta and 13 Jbeta primers, the PCR was carried out. Methods used by the authors: Later reanalysis found around 84 million unique TCR beta chains, about 10 million of them shared. Assay: immunoSEQ multiplex PCR; the TCRdb copy retains only in-frame clones and omits some. V, J and clone size derive from that table, while D and trimming were established from the DNA sequence. The sample consists of approximately 150,000 clones, roughly 80% of them appearing once. The chain couples TRBV12-5 to TRBJ2-7, with D maybe TRBD2 (5 bases). The source material was PBMCs. This sequence originates from a young woman in good health and CMV-seronegative. Here the CDR3 DNA reads TGTGCTAGTGGTCCCCCCCACCGGAGCGGACCTCCCTACGAGCAGTACTTC. It encodes CASGPPHRSGPPYEQYF.